This TCR beta chain was profiled in a study of CD8 T cells in ankylosing spondylitis. Each CDR3 protein is one row after TCRdb ran MiXCR on the 5' RACE reads. The sample holds 150,000 to 200,000 distinct CDR3 sequences, around 10% seen once. The CDR3 is made up of 15 amino acids. Germline CDR1 reads ENHRY; CDR2 reads SYGVKD. Trimming stripped 7 bases from V and 0 bases from J, with 15 bases between. This clonotype was counted a few times. Sequences were obtained from blood, either unsorted or a sorted T cell fraction (not recorded which). The clonotype originates from a male donor with ankylosing spondylitis or in good health (not recorded which). The rearrangement joins TRBV10-3 to TRBJ1-1; tentatively, D is TRBD1 (5 bases). CDR3 amino acids: CAITPGGGMNTEAFF. As DNA, the CDR3 is TGTGCCATCACCCCGGGCGGGGGGATGAACACTGAAGCTTTCTTT.